Listed here are 2 T cell receptor beta chains from one sample, sequenced in a study of blood T cell repertoires in COVID-19. TCRdb's table, derived via immunoSEQ multiplex PCR, lists solely in-frame clones and lacks some. In the table there are about 420,000 clones, 70% to 90% of which are singletons. The sample comprised peripheral blood. These receptors were collected from a man younger than 35 with COVID-19, enrolled during active disease.

This clone came up a few times. This chain links TRBV4-1 with TRBJ1-5; no definite D call. The germline gives CDR1 MGHRA, CDR2 YSYEKL. The CDR3 contains 15 residues. Trimming cost V 0 bases and J 4 bases, with 10 bases left between them. The CDR3 DNA reads TGCGCCAGCAGCCAAGATCTAACCAGGAATCAGCCCCAGCATTTT. It is translated as CASSQDLTRNQPQHF.

This rearrangement joins TRBV7-9 to TRBJ2-7, with TRBD2 identical over 15 bases. V was clipped by 4 bases and J by 2 bases; unmatched bases: 3. The CDR3 is made up of 16 amino acids. The V gene's germline CDR1 is SEHNR and CDR2 FQNEAQ (reference sequence). The CDR3 spells CASSSRTSGGAYEQYF. The CDR3 DNA sequence: TGTGCCAGCAGCTCAAGGACTAGCGGGGGGGCCTACGAGCAGTACTTC.